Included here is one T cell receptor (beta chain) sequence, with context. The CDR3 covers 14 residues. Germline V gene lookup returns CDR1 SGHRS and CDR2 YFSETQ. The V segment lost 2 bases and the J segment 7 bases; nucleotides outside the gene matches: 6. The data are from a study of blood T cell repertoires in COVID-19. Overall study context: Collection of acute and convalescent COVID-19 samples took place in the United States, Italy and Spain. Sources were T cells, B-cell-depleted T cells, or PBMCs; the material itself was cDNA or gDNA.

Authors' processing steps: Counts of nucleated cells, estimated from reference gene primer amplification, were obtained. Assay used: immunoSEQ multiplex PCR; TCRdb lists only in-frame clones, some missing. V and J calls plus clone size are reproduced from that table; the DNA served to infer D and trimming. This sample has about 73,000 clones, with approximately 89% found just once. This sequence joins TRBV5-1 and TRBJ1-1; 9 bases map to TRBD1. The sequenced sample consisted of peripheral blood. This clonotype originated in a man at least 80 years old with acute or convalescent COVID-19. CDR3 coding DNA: TGCGCCAGCAGCTTACAGGGGGCGTTGGGTGAAGCTTTCTTT. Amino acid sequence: CASSLQGALGEAFF.